The 15 T cell receptor beta chains listed next were all sequenced from one sample in a study of persistence of HIV-infected CD4 T cells. These receptors lack a known antigen. Sequencing used immunoSEQ version 4 in survey mode. Method: immunoSEQ multiplex PCR; TCRdb's copy keeps in-frame clones and lacks some. The repertoire holds about 30,000 clones, with roughly four fifths as singletons. The stimulus was lysate of CMV-infected fibroblasts, about 10 ug/mL. CD40L/CD69 double-negative CD45RO-high memory CD4+ T cells were collected. The source material was CD4+ T cells sorted from PBMCs after roughly 18-hour stimulation, sampled from a patient who received antiretroviral therapy. The receptors were sampled from an adult man with HIV who was CMV-seropositive.

This rearrangement joins TRBV19 to TRBJ1-2; D is ambiguous. V was trimmed by 3 bases and J by 5 bases, leaving 10 bases between them. This CDR3 comprises 13 residues. Germline CDR1 and CDR2: LNHDA and SQIVND (reference sequence). CDR3 region: CASSMAGLYGYTF. The DNA for the CDR3 is TGTGCCAGTAGTATGGCAGGACTTTATGGCTACACCTTC.

The CDR3 DNA reads TGCAGCGTTCGGAGAGGTGATGAGCAGTTCTTC. This codes for CSVRRGDEQFF. The chain has TRBV29-1 and TRBJ2-1; D gene unclear. This CDR3 has 11 amino acids. The V end was cut by 5 bases, the J end by 8 bases, with 10 bases between. Germline CDR1 and CDR2: SQVTM and ANQGSEA.

This sequence joins TRBV6-1 and TRBJ2-7; D might be TRBD1 (5 bases). The CDR3 spans 16 residues. The V and J ends lost 3 bases and 0 bases respectively, with 15 bases between them. CDR1 and CDR2 from the germline V gene are MNHNS and SASEGT. The CDR3 nucleotides are TGTGCCAGCAGTGAGGAAGGGGCACTATACTCCTACGAGCAGTACTTC. The encoded protein is CASSEEGALYSYEQYF.

In regard to this clone: The same CDR3 also results from other DNA sequences found in this sample. The chain recombines TRBV5-6 with TRBJ1-2, with D tentatively TRBD1 (6 bases). The germline V gene encodes CDR1 SGHDT and CDR2 YYEEEE. V dropped 0 bases and J dropped 7 bases, with 10 bases sitting between them. This CDR3 spans 13 amino acids. The DNA for the CDR3 is TGTGCCAGCAGCTTGGCGGGGGCGGGTGGCTACACCTTC. Protein product: CASSLAGAGGYTF.

The chain carries TRBV7-9 and TRBJ1-5, with D hard to call. V lost 2 bases to trimming and J lost 0 bases, with 2 bases between them. In germline, CDR1 is SEHNR, CDR2 FQNEAQ (reference sequence). CDR3 length equals 13 residues. The CDR3, as DNA: TGTGCCAGCAGCTTACATAGCAATCAGCCCCAGCATTTT. It translates to CASSLHSNQPQHF.

The CDR3 DNA is TGCAGCGTTGAAGATCTCCTACAGGGATACAATGAGCAGTTCTTC. Translation: CSVEDLLQGYNEQFF. This sequence joins TRBV29-1 and TRBJ2-1, with D maybe TRBD1 (6 bases). V was pared by 0 bases and J by 4 bases, with 13 bases between. Germline lookup yields CDR1 SQVTM and CDR2 ANQGSEA. The CDR3 consists of 15 residues.

The J gene is TRBJ2-2, the V gene TRBV30; tentative D call: TRBD1 (5 bases). Per germline, CDR1 GTSNPN and CDR2 SVGIG (reference sequence). This CDR3 is built from 15 residues. The V gene lost 3 bases and the J gene lost 0 bases, with 11 bases spanning the gap. CDR3 region: CAWRQVTANTGELFF. CDR3 sequence (DNA): TGTGCCTGGAGACAGGTTACTGCGAACACCGGGGAGCTGTTTTTT.

CDR3 nucleotides: TGTGCCAGCACCGAAAGTCCAGGAAACACCATATATTTT. Translation gives CASTESPGNTIYF. This chain connects TRBV19 to TRBJ1-3; D is unclear. The germline gives CDR1 LNHDA, CDR2 SQIVND (reference sequence). Trimming pared 9 bases from V and 4 bases from J, leaving 13 bases between. The CDR3 covers 13 residues.

This clone was recorded a few times. The rearrangement links TRBV29-1 to TRBJ2-6, with D possibly being TRBD2 (5 bases). This CDR3 has 13 residues. CDR1 and CDR2 from the germline V gene are SQVTM and ANQGSEA. V lost 7 bases, J lost 0 bases, and 7 bases lay in between. This CDR3 is CSAAGSGANVLTF. In nucleotides, the CDR3 is TGCAGCGCCGCGGGCTCTGGGGCCAACGTCCTGACTTTC.

V usage is TRBV28 and J usage is TRBJ2-3; D ambiguous. Deletions cut 2 bases from V and 4 bases from J, with 4 bases between. Germline lookup yields CDR1 MDHEN and CDR2 SYDVKM. The CDR3 runs to 12 residues. DNA of the CDR3: TGTGCCAGCAGTTTAAAGTCAGATACGCAGTATTTT. Translated, it gives CASSLKSDTQYF.

This clone was seen only a few times. This rearrangement joins TRBV7-6 to TRBJ1-6; D uncertain. Germline V lookup: CDR1 SGHVS, CDR2 FNYEAQ. The CDR3 loop spans 14 amino acids. The ends were cut back, 1 base at V and 5 bases at J, with 6 bases in the middle. CDR3 DNA sequence: TGTGCCAGCAGCTTAGACAAGGATAATTCACCCCTCCACTTT. This encodes CASSLDKDNSPLHF.

The chain links TRBV7-6 to TRBJ2-7; D ambiguous. V lost 3 bases and J 1 base, leaving 7 bases between the germline ends. Germline V lookup: CDR1 SGHVS, CDR2 FNYEAQ. CDR3 length equals 13 residues. The CDR3 is CASSLARSYEQYF. CDR3 nucleotide sequence: TGTGCCAGCAGCTTGGCCCGGTCCTACGAGCAGTACTTC.

This rearrangement joins TRBV7-2 to TRBJ2-1; no reliable D call. Germline V gene sequence: CDR1 SGHTA, CDR2 FQGNSA. The CDR3 has 16 amino acids. The germline V and J ends were trimmed by 5 bases and 0 bases, with 14 bases remaining between them. As DNA, the CDR3 is TGTGCCAGCAGCGTCGGTGGCGGCCCCTCCTACAATGAGCAGTTCTTC. Amino acids: CASSVGGGPSYNEQFF.

The chain recombines TRBV28 with TRBJ2-6; D possibly corresponds to TRBD2 (5 bases). This CDR3 has 15 residues. Germline-derived CDR1 and CDR2 are MDHEN and SYDVKM. The V and J ends lost 3 bases and 2 bases respectively, with 8 bases between them. In DNA form, the CDR3 reads TGTGCCAGCAGTTTGGTCGGGGCTGGGGCCAACGTCCTGACTTTC. It is translated as CASSLVGAGANVLTF.

The V call is TRBV6-5, the J call TRBJ1-3, with D maybe TRBD1 (6 bases). CDR1 is MNHEY, CDR2 SVGAGI, per germline. The V gene lost 0 bases and the J gene lost 4 bases, with 10 bases spanning the gap. CDR3 length equals 15 residues. In DNA, the CDR3 is TGTGCCAGCAGTTACTCCCGACAGGCCGGAAACACCATATATTTT. Amino acids: CASSYSRQAGNTIYF.